The T cell receptor beta chain described here comes from a study of human T cells and chemical hapten exposure. From the RACE reads, TCRdb called clonotypes with MiXCR, one entry per CDR3 protein. The data show 95,000 to 100,000 distinct CDR3 sequences, 9.5% to 15% seen once. The time point was: patch test 1, 2 weeks after DPC sensitization. The treatment here: therapeutic diphenylcyclopropenone sensitization with weekly scalp DPC. Blood sampling preceded each patch test application. Alopecia patients, 18 to 70 years old and DPC-suitable, served as donors. The template was total RNA from unfractionated whole blood. This clonotype was recorded many times. The source of this sequence is a woman between 40 and 55 years old with alopecia areata. Some clones in this sample may be carry-over from other donors' samples. The sample in question was whole blood, obtained in connection with sensitization to the hapten diphenylcyclopropenone (DPC).

The CDR3 sequence: CSVETSGYSGANVLTF. The CDR3 DNA follows: TGCAGCGTTGAGACTAGCGGCTACTCTGGGGCCAACGTCCTGACTTTC. The chain recombines TRBV29-1 with TRBJ2-6; 9 bases agree with TRBD2. The CDR3 totals 16 residues. Germline V CDR1 and CDR2: SQVTM, ANQGSEA. V was pared by 3 bases and J by 0 bases, with 3 bases of the junction left unmatched. Variable domain in full (rest from reference TRBV29-1 and TRBJ2-6): SAVISQKPSRDICQRGTSLTIQCQVDSQVTMMFWYRQQPGQSLTLIATANQGSEATYESGFVIDKFPISRPNLTFSTLTVSNMSPEDSSIYLCSVETSGYSGANVLTFGAGSRLTVL.